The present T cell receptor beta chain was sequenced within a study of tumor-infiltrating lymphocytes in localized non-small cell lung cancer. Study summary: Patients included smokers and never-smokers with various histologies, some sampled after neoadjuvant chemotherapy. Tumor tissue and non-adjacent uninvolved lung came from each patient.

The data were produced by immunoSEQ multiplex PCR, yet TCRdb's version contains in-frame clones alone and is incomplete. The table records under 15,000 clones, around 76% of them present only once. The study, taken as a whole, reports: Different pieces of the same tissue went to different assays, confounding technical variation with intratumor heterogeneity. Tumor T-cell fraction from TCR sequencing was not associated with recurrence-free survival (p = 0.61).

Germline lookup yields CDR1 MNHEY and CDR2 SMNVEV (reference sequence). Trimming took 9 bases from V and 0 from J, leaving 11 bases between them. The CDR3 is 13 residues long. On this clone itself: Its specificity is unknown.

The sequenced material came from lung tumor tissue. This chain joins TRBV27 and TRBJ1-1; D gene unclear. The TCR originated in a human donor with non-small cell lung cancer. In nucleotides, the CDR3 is TGTGCCAGTCAGGACGCAATGAACACTGAAGCTTTCTTT. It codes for CASQDAMNTEAFF.